This is a list of T cell receptor beta chains from one sample in a study of cytomegalovirus exposure and HLA in healthy donors. The repertoire was sequenced with immunoSEQ multiplex PCR; TCRdb's copy has only in-frame clones and lacks some. The sample lists 150,000 to 180,000 clones; 70% to 80% were seen once. Sequenced sample: PBMCs. These receptors originate from a woman aged 35 to 49 in good health and CMV-seronegative. CDR3s include the opening cysteine and the closing phenylalanine or tryptophan. Each record gives: clone size, J gene, V gene, D gene, CDR3 DNA, CDR3 protein. The D gene is left open where the match is weak. Only some rows state a clone size, as once, few, many or a class for expanded clones.

>once|TRBJ2-5|TRBV11-2|TRBD2
TGTGCCAGCAGCTTAGGGCCTAGCGGGGGAGAGACCCAGTACTTC
CASSLGPSGGETQYF
>.|TRBJ2-3|TRBV4-2|.
TGTGCCAGCAGCCGAGAAGAGGCAGGGGAGCCAGATACGCAGTATTTT
CASSREEAGEPDTQYF
>.|TRBJ2-5|TRBV5-4|.
TGTGCCAGCAGCCTGCAAGAGACCCAGTACTTC
CASSLQETQYF
>.|TRBJ1-5|TRBV6-1|TRBD1
TGTGCCAGCAGGGCTAGGACAGGGGCACATCAGCCCCAGCATTTT
CASRARTGAHQPQHF
>.|TRBJ2-2|TRBV13|TRBD1
TGTGCCAGCAGCGCCGGGACAGGGAGGAAGGCCGGGGAGCTGTTTTTT
CASSAGTGRKAGELFF
>.|TRBJ2-7|TRBV5-6|.
TGTGCCAGCCTATTAGGGGGGGGATACGAGCAGTACTTC
CASLLGGGYEQYF
>.|TRBJ2-1|TRBV9|.
TGTGCCAGCAGCCCTCCACGGGTAATTAGCTCCTACAATGAGCAGTTCTTC
CASSPPRVISSYNEQFF
>.|TRBJ2-4|TRBV10-1|TRBD1
TGCGCCAGCAGTGAGTCGGTGGGACAGGGAATAAACATTCAGTACTTC
CASSESVGQGINIQYF
>.|TRBJ2-1|TRBV5-1|TRBD2
TGCGCCAGCAGCGTCGGACTAGCGGGGAGGAATGAGCAGTTCTTC
CASSVGLAGRNEQFF
>.|TRBJ2-3|TRBV4-1|.
TGCGCCAGCAGCCAAGGGGCTAGCGACACAGATACGCAGTATTTT
CASSQGASDTDTQYF
>once|TRBJ2-1|TRBV9|TRBD1
TGTGCCAGCAGCGCCAGGACAGGGGTTGGTGACAATGAGCAGTTCTTC
CASSARTGVGDNEQFF
>.|TRBJ1-1|TRBV7-8|.
TGTGCCAGCAGCTTAGCGTGGCCGGTACGGACTAGGGGGAAAAGTACTGAAGCTTTCTTT
CASSLAWPVRTRGKSTEAFF
>.|TRBJ1-1|TRBV6-6|.
TGTGCCAGCAGTTACTTGGGCAGGGAGGGCACTGAAGCTTTCTTT
CASSYLGREGTEAFF
>.|TRBJ2-6|TRBV10-3|.
TGTGCCATTTCTCCAGGGTCTGGGGCCAACGTCCTGACTTTC
CAISPGSGANVLTF
>.|TRBJ2-3|TRBV6-5|TRBD2
TGTGCCAGCAGTTACGGGCTAGCGGGGGGCACAGATACGCAGTATTTT
CASSYGLAGGTDTQYF
>.|TRBJ1-2|TRBV2|.
TGTGCCAGCAGTGACATGGGGCAGATACAGGGAGCTGGCTACACCTTC
CASSDMGQIQGAGYTF
>.|TRBJ2-4|TRBV5-1|TRBD1
TGCGCCAGCAGCGTAACAGACAGGGGGAGCATTCAGTACTTC
CASSVTDRGSIQYF
>.|TRBJ2-5|TRBV2|.
TGTGCCAGCAGTTTACAGGGGGGGGAAGAGACCCAGTACTTC
CASSLQGGEETQYF
>.|TRBJ1-2|TRBV28|.
TGTGCCAGCACCAAGGGGACTAACTATGGCTACACCTTC
CASTKGTNYGYTF
>.|TRBJ2-7|TRBV29-1|TRBD1
TGCAGCGTCCGGGACAGGGCTTACGAGCAGTACTTC
CSVRDRAYEQYF
>.|TRBJ2-1|TRBV11-3|TRBD1
TGTGCCAGCAGCTTAACCCGGGACAGGGGATACAATGAGCAGTTCTTC
CASSLTRDRGYNEQFF
>.|TRBJ2-7|TRBV7-6|.
TGTGCCAGCAGCTTCGGCCCTGGACAGCCTTCAGAGCAGTACTTC
CASSFGPGQPSEQYF
>.|TRBJ1-3|TRBV5-5|TRBD1
TGTGCCAGCAGCTTGGGAGGGGGCCCTGGAAACACCATATATTTT
CASSLGGGPGNTIYF
>.|TRBJ2-2|TRBV5-1|TRBD1
TGCGCCAGCAGCTCTATAGGACAGGGGTGGGACACCGGGGAGCTGTTTTTT
CASSSIGQGWDTGELFF
>.|TRBJ2-2|TRBV5-6|TRBD1
TGTGCCAGCAGCGTAACAGGGGATGTGGGGGAGCTGTTTTTT
CASSVTGDVGELFF
>few|TRBJ1-6|TRBV18|.
TGTGCCAGCTCACCACCAGGCGGGTTGGATTCACCCCTCCACTTT
CASSPPGGLDSPLHF
>.|TRBJ1-2|TRBV12-5|.
TGTGCTAGTGGTTTGACTGATCCCTACACCTTC
CASGLTDPYTF
>.|TRBJ1-6|TRBV7-9|TRBD1
TGTGCCAGCACCCTGGGACAGCCTAATTCACCCCTCCACTTT
CASTLGQPNSPLHF
>.|TRBJ2-7|TRBV5-1|.
TGCGCCAGCAGACCCGGGTCCCCCTACGAGCAGTACTTC
CASRPGSPYEQYF
>.|TRBJ1-2|TRBV28|.
TGTGCCAGCAGTTTCAGGAACTATGGCTACACCTTC
CASSFRNYGYTF
>.|TRBJ2-3|TRBV5-1|TRBD2
TGCGCCAGCAGCTTGGATGTTAGCGGGAGAGATACGCAGTATTTT
CASSLDVSGRDTQYF
>.|TRBJ1-2|TRBV6-1|.
TGTGCCAGGGGGCGGGGGGGCGCATATGGCTACACCTTC
CARGRGGAYGYTF
>.|TRBJ2-3|TRBV6-4|.
TGTGCCAGCAGTGACTCTTGGGGCCCGCCGGGCGATACGCAGTATTTT
CASSDSWGPPGDTQYF
>.|TRBJ2-1|TRBV7-9|.
TGTGCCAGCAGCTTACCAGGGTACTCCTACAATGAGCAGTTCTTC
CASSLPGYSYNEQFF
>.|TRBJ2-3|TRBV7-7|.
TGTGCTAGCAGCTTTAACCGGGAGAGGATCTGCGCAGATACGCAGTATTTT
CASSFNRERICADTQYF
>.|TRBJ1-4|TRBV6-5|.
TGTGCCAGCCATTCAGGGGTTCATGAAAAACTGTTTTTT
CASHSGVHEKLFF
>.|TRBJ2-7|TRBV29-1|TRBD1
TGCAGCGTTCTGGGACAGTTAGCCTACGAGCAGTACTTC
CSVLGQLAYEQYF
>.|TRBJ2-7|TRBV27|TRBD1
TGTGCCAGCAGTTTGTCGCGTGACAGGGGCTACGAGCAGTACTTC
CASSLSRDRGYEQYF
>.|TRBJ1-4|TRBV29-1|.
TGCAGCGCACAGGGAGGGAATGAAAAACTGTTTTTT
CSAQGGNEKLFF
>.|TRBJ1-1|TRBV4-1|.
TGCGCCAGCGCCAAGTTTGAGAGGAACACTGAAGCTTTCTTT
CASAKFERNTEAFF
>.|TRBJ2-6|TRBV5-1|TRBD1
TGCGCCAGCAGTTCCCTCCAGGGGGAACCTGGGGCCAACGTCCTGACTTTC
CASSSLQGEPGANVLTF
>.|TRBJ2-1|TRBV5-1|.
TGCGCCAGCAGCGTGGTGTCCACGAGCTCCTACAATGAGCAGTTCTTC
CASSVVSTSSYNEQFF
>few|TRBJ2-7|TRBV5-4|TRBD1
TGTGCCAGCAGCCAGGGGGCATCCGGGAGAGAGTCCTACGAGCAGTACTTC
CASSQGASGRESYEQYF